The sequence of this T cell receptor beta chain was determined in a study of T cell repertoires in cytomegalovirus infection. About the research overall: Recently identified HLA-C-restricted CMV epitopes and well-studied HLA-B-restricted CMV epitopes were used by the study.

TCRdb itself ran the reads through MiXCR, one entry per CDR3 protein. The sample includes 700,000 to 900,000 distinct CDR3 sequences, 29% of them seen just once. Trimming removed 3 bases from V and 4 bases from J; junction bases left unmatched: 6. CDR1 and CDR2 (germline): SGHAT, FQDESV (reference sequence). CDR3 length: 15 amino acids. Concerning this clonotype itself: Its target is not known.

Sequenced material: cultured CD8+ T cells from PBMCs, taken from culture after CMV antigen stimulation. The chain has TRBV11-1 and TRBJ2-5, with TRBD1 matching 9 bases. The sequence derives from a human donor in good health (CMV status not recorded). Some clones in this sample may be carry-over from other donors' samples. The CDR3 coding sequence is TGTGCCAGCAGCTTGACAGGGGGGAGTGGAGAGACCCAGTACTTC. This sequence encodes CASSLTGGSGETQYF.